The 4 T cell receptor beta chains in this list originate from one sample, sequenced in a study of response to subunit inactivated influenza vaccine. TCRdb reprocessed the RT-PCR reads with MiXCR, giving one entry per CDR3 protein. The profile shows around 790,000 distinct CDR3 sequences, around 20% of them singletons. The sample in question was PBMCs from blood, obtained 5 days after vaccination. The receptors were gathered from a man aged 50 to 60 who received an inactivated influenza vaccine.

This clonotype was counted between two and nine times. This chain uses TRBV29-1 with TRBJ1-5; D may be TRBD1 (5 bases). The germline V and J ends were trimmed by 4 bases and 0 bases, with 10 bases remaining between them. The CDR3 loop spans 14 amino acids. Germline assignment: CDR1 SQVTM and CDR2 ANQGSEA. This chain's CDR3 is CSVGGETSNQPQHF. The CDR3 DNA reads TGCAGCGTTGGAGGGGAGACTAGCAATCAGCCCCAGCATTTT.

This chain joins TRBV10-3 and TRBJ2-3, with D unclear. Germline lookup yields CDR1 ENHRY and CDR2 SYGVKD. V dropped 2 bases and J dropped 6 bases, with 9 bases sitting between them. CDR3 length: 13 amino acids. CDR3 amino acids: CAISEMSKDTQYF. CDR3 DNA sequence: TGTGCCATCAGTGAGATGTCAAAGGATACGCAGTATTTT.

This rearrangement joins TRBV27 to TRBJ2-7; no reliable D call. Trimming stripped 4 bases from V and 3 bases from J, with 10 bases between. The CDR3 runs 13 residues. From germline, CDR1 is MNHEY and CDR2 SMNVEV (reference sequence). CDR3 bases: TGTGCCAGCAGTTCCCTTGGGTTCTACGAGCAGTACTTC. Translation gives CASSSLGFYEQYF.

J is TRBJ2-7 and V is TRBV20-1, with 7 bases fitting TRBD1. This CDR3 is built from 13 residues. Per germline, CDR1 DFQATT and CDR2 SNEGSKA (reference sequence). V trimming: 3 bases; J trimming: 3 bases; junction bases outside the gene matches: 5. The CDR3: CSASNQGVYEQYF. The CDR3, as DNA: TGCAGTGCTAGTAACCAGGGGGTCTACGAGCAGTACTTC.